Listed below are T cell receptor beta chains from one sample, sequenced in a study of graft-versus-host responses after intestinal transplantation. Profiled with immunoSEQ multiplex PCR; TCRdb holds only in-frame clones, not every one. This table has some 5,000 clones, 85% appearing once. The sample was ileum tissue, taken 156 days after intestinal transplant. Every receptor here comes from a human patient who received an intestinal transplant, so some T cells may come from the graft donor. CDR3s include the opening cysteine and the closing phenylalanine or tryptophan. The D gene is left open where the match is weak. Clone size, where shown, is once, few, many, or a class for clones that have expanded.

J gene | clone size | V gene | D gene | CDR3 length | CDR3 protein | CDR3 DNA
TRBJ2-7 | - | TRBV5-4 | TRBD2 | 15 | CASSSTGTSGTEQYF | TGTGCCAGCAGCTCGACCGGGACTAGCGGGACCGAGCAGTACTTC
TRBJ1-2 | - | TRBV19 | TRBD1 | 15 | CASSEQGAKNYGYTF | TGTGCCAGTAGTGAACAGGGGGCAAAGAACTATGGCTACACCTTC
TRBJ1-1 | - | TRBV14 | - | 16 | CASSQLPGRANTEAFF | TGTGCCAGCAGCCAGCTTCCGGGACGGGCTAACACTGAAGCTTTCTTT
TRBJ2-1 | - | TRBV10-3 | - | 15 | CAIKGSTINYNEQFF | TGTGCCATCAAGGGTTCTACAATCAACTACAATGAGCAGTTCTTC
TRBJ1-2 | - | TRBV18 | TRBD1 | 18 | CASSPFSTGGRKVSGYTF | TGTGCCAGCTCACCTTTCTCGACAGGGGGCCGTAAAGTCTCTGGCTACACCTTC
TRBJ2-3 | - | TRBV2 | TRBD1 | 16 | CASSRTGGLITDTQYF | TGTGCCAGCAGTCGGACAGGGGGCCTAATCACAGATACGCAGTATTTT
TRBJ1-1 | - | TRBV5-4 | - | 13 | CASSRIGDTEAFF | TGTGCCAGCAGTCGAATAGGGGACACTGAAGCTTTCTTT
TRBJ2-2 | - | TRBV25-1 | - | 14 | CASSEWRDTGELFF | TGTGCCAGCAGTGAATGGAGGGATACCGGGGAGCTGTTTTTT
TRBJ1-1 | - | TRBV4-1 | - | 14 | CASSHLTGNTEAFF | TGCGCCAGCAGCCACTTGACAGGAAACACTGAAGCTTTCTTT
TRBJ1-5 | - | TRBV6-1 | - | 10 | CAGGNQPQHF | TGTGCCGGGGGCAATCAGCCCCAGCATTTT
TRBJ2-7 | - | TRBV5-8 | - | 15 | CASSPTSEQGDEQYF | TGTGCCAGCAGCCCGACTAGTGAACAGGGCGACGAGCAGTACTTC
TRBJ2-7 | - | TRBV6-6 | TRBD1 | 14 | CASSSRQGSYEQYF | TGTGCCAGCAGTTCCCGACAGGGATCCTACGAGCAGTACTTC
TRBJ1-2 | - | TRBV6-5 | TRBD1 | 12 | CASSYYRGGYTF | TGTGCCAGCAGTTACTACAGGGGTGGCTACACCTTC
TRBJ2-3 | - | TRBV6-1 | - | 15 | CASSEPGLITDTQYF | TGTGCCAGCAGTGAACCGGGACTTATCACAGATACGCAGTATTTT
TRBJ2-7 | - | TRBV25-1 | - | 15 | CASSDLDGSSYEQYF | TGTGCCAGCAGTGATTTGGACGGGAGCTCCTACGAGCAGTACTTC
TRBJ2-7 | - | TRBV28 | - | 15 | CASSLVGDSTYEQYF | TGTGCCAGCAGTTTAGTAGGAGATTCGACCTACGAGCAGTACTTC
TRBJ2-2 | - | TRBV9 | - | 17 | CASSVHGGRGNTGELFF | TGTGCCAGCAGCGTACACGGGGGAAGGGGGAACACCGGGGAGCTGTTTTTT
TRBJ1-1 | - | TRBV9 | - | 13 | CASSVDPGLEAFF | TGTGCCAGCAGCGTAGATCCGGGGCTTGAAGCTTTCTTT
TRBJ2-1 | - | TRBV6-1 | TRBD1 | 15 | CASSLDRASYNEQFF | TGTGCCAGCAGCTTGGACAGGGCCTCCTACAATGAGCAGTTCTTC
TRBJ1-5 | - | TRBV6-1 | - | 14 | CASSPGTSGQPQHF | TGTGCCAGCAGTCCCGGGACTAGTGGCCAGCCCCAGCATTTT
TRBJ2-1 | once | TRBV5-6 | TRBD2 | 16 | CASSLGLASSYNEQFF | TGTGCCAGCAGCTTGGGACTAGCGAGCTCCTACAATGAGCAGTTCTTC
TRBJ1-2 | - | TRBV20-1 | - | 11 | CSARDNYGYTF | TGCAGTGCTAGGGACAACTATGGCTACACCTTC
TRBJ2-1 | large | TRBV2 | - | 13 | CASSEQGYNEQFF | TGTGCCAGCAGTGAGCAGGGCTACAATGAGCAGTTCTTC
TRBJ2-7 | - | TRBV5-4 | TRBD2 | 16 | CASSREAGGSSYEQYF | TGTGCCAGCAGCCGGGAAGCGGGAGGGAGCTCCTACGAGCAGTACTTC
TRBJ2-3 | - | TRBV10-3 | - | 13 | CAISGGSTDTQYF | TGTGCCATCAGTGGCGGGAGCACAGATACGCAGTATTTT
TRBJ2-7 | - | TRBV6-5 | - | 14 | CASSYSEQSYEQYF | TGTGCCAGCAGTTACTCGGAACAGTCCTACGAGCAGTACTTC
TRBJ2-7 | once | TRBV30 | TRBD2 | 13 | CAWTAGAGYEQYF | TGTGCCTGGACGGCGGGAGCGGGCTACGAGCAGTACTTC
TRBJ2-1 | few | TRBV27 | TRBD1 | 16 | CASSERQGVRAFEQFF | TGTGCCAGCAGTGAAAGACAGGGTGTACGCGCTTTTGAGCAGTTCTTC
TRBJ2-1 | few | TRBV19 | - | 14 | CASSIDRDYNEQFF | TGTGCCAGTAGTATAGATCGGGACTACAATGAGCAGTTCTTC
TRBJ2-3 | once | TRBV28 | TRBD2 | 16 | CASRQGTSGKSDTQYF | TGTGCCAGCAGGCAAGGGACTAGCGGAAAATCCGATACGCAGTATTTT
TRBJ1-2 | - | TRBV6-5 | - | 14 | CASSAGTGVLGYTF | TGTGCCAGCAGTGCGGGAACAGGCGTATTAGGCTACACCTTC
TRBJ2-7 | few | TRBV4-2 | TRBD1 | 16 | CASSQDRQGGSYEQYF | TGTGCCAGCAGCCAAGATAGACAGGGGGGATCCTACGAGCAGTACTTC
TRBJ2-3 | - | TRBV4-1 | TRBD2 | 15 | CASNSLAGGGDTQYF | TGCGCCAGCAACTCACTAGCGGGGGGGGGCGATACGCAGTATTTT
TRBJ2-3 | - | TRBV5-1 | - | 13 | CASSLGGTDTQYF | TGCGCCAGCAGCTTGGGGGGCACAGATACGCAGTATTTT
TRBJ2-3 | - | TRBV7-3 | TRBD2 | 17 | CASSPFSGRTPKDTQYF | TGTGCCAGCAGCCCCTTTAGCGGGAGAACACCAAAAGATACGCAGTATTTT
TRBJ2-7 | - | TRBV2 | TRBD2 | 15 | CASSGGGVLIYEQYF | TGTGCCAGCAGTGGGGGGGGAGTCCTCATCTACGAGCAGTACTTC
TRBJ2-2 | once | TRBV18 | TRBD1 | 15 | CASSPGTGVTGELFF | TGTGCCAGCTCACCAGGGACAGGGGTCACCGGGGAGCTGTTTTTT